Below, 11 T cell receptor beta chains from the same sample are listed, as sequenced in a study of radiotherapy plus CTLA-4 blockade in lung cancer listed by TCRdb under 2018. The library was prepared using the immunoSEQ multiplex PCR assay. TCRdb took over this immuneACCESS table, retaining in-frame rearrangements with V and J assigned. Such tables are incomplete; in checked studies, under half of the missing clones stem from an unresolved V gene, and the remainder is unexplained. The sample records some 64,000 clones, roughly three quarters of which are singletons. The top ten clonotypes cover 16% of the sample. The starting material was peripheral blood, obtained from a patient treated with radiotherapy plus ipilimumab. Receptors were obtained from a human donor with non-small cell lung cancer whose response to radiotherapy plus ipilimumab could not be evaluated. Some clones in this sample may be carry-over from other donors' samples.

The J gene is TRBJ2-5, the V gene TRBV7-8; TRBD2 is a possible D gene (6 bases). This CDR3 has 13 residues. Germline V gene lookup returns CDR1 SGHVS and CDR2 FQNEAQ. Trimming pared 3 bases from V and 1 base from J, leaving 6 bases between. The CDR3 loop is CASSFSGQETQYF. The CDR3 DNA follows: TGTGCCAGCAGCTTTAGCGGCCAAGAGACCCAGTACTTC. The full variable domain, in which reference TRBV7-8 and TRBJ2-5 provide the parts outside the CDR3, is GAGVSQSPRYKVAKRGQDVALRCDPISGHVSLFWYQQALGQGPEFLTYFQNEAQLDKSGLPSDRFFAERPEGSVSTLKIQRTQQEDSAVYLCASSFSGQETQYFGPGTRLLVL.

This chain links TRBV28 with TRBJ1-6, with no clear D. Germline V gives CDR1 MDHEN, CDR2 SYDVKM. V shed 6 bases and J shed 0 bases, with 12 bases lying between them. The CDR3 runs 16 residues. CDR3 nucleotide sequence: TGTGCCAGCAGCCTCCACTCGAGCTCCTATAATTCACCCCTCCACTTT. Residues: CASSLHSSSYNSPLHF.

Turning to this clone: A junction end diverges from the germline sequence, so it may reflect a read error. The genes are TRBV7-9 and TRBJ2-7; TRBD1 agrees at 9 bases. CDR1 and CDR2 from the germline V gene are SEHNR and FQNEAQ (reference sequence). The CDR3 totals 14 residues. This CDR3 is CTSSRGQGTSEQYF. CDR3 DNA sequence: TGTACCAGCAGCCGCGGACAGGGGACATCCGAGCAGTACTTC.

This chain connects TRBV4-3 to TRBJ2-5; D possibly corresponds to TRBD1 (6 bases). Germline V lookup: CDR1 LGHNA, CDR2 YSLEER. CDR3 length: 15 amino acids. V lost 3 bases, J lost 4 bases, and 15 bases lay in between. CDR3 loop: CASSQGAGGRETQYF. Here the CDR3 DNA reads TGCGCCAGCAGCCAGGGGGCAGGAGGCCGAGAGACCCAGTACTTC.

J is TRBJ1-2 and V is TRBV6-1; tentatively, D is TRBD1 (5 bases). Germline values: CDR1 MNHNS, CDR2 SASEGT. The CDR3 is 13 amino acids. The germline V and J ends were trimmed by 4 bases and 4 bases, with 10 bases remaining between them. This CDR3 reads CASSAQASYGYTF. CDR3 nucleotide sequence: TGTGCCAGCAGTGCACAGGCCAGCTATGGCTACACCTTC.

This sequence joins TRBV5-6 and TRBJ2-5; 12 positions agree with TRBD2. The J segment lost 4 bases and the V segment lost 0 bases, leaving 13 bases of the junction unmatched. The CDR3 length is 19 residues. Per the germline V gene, CDR1 is SGHDT and CDR2 is YYEEEE. The CDR3 loop is CASSLGPPTSGGIGETQYF. The CDR3 DNA sequence: TGTGCCAGCAGCTTGGGACCCCCAACTAGCGGGGGGATCGGAGAGACCCAGTACTTC.

This clone was detected only a few times. The sample has other DNA sequences that encode this CDR3 too. The CDR3 reads CAIRGGTDNSPLHF. The CDR3 DNA is TGTGCCATCAGGGGGGGGACCGATAATTCACCCCTCCACTTT. The V gene is TRBV10-3, the J gene TRBJ1-6; D is perhaps TRBD1 (5 bases). The CDR3 consists of 14 residues. Trimming stripped 6 bases from V and 5 bases from J, with 11 bases between. CDR1 ENHRY and CDR2 SYGVKD come from the germline V gene.

The rearrangement joins TRBV6-1 to TRBJ2-7, with 9 nucleotides matching TRBD1. The junction had 3 bases not matched to a gene; V was cut back by 6 bases and J by 3 bases. Germline assignment: CDR1 MNHNS and CDR2 SASEGT. This CDR3 has 13 residues. The CDR3, as DNA: TGTGCCAGCAGCCGGACAGGGGTCTACGAGCAGTACTTC. It codes for CASSRTGVYEQYF.

This chain connects TRBV28 to TRBJ2-7; D may be TRBD2 (7 bases). The CDR3 loop spans 14 amino acids. Germline V gene data show CDR1 as MDHEN and CDR2 as SYDVKM. Trimming removed 8 bases from V and 1 base from J, with 15 bases in between. The CDR3 protein is CASRWRGPSYEQYF. CDR3 DNA: TGTGCCAGCCGTTGGCGGGGGCCATCCTACGAGCAGTACTTC.

This sequence joins TRBV5-1 and TRBJ2-7; D unclear. The CDR3 length is 13 residues. With 0 bases removed from V and 6 bases from J, the gap between germline ends came to 10 bases. Germline V gene lookup returns CDR1 SGHRS and CDR2 YFSETQ. The chain's CDR3 is CASSLDPRREQYF. The CDR3 nucleotides are TGCGCCAGCAGCTTGGATCCTCGTCGCGAGCAGTACTTC.

The CDR3 sequence is CASSFSGLGGTIYF. The CDR3 DNA sequence: TGTGCCAGCAGCTTCTCCGGGTTGGGGGGCACCATATATTTT. This chain uses TRBV9 with TRBJ1-3; possible D gene TRBD1, 5 bases. This CDR3 is built from 14 residues. V was cut by 4 bases and J by 9 bases, with 17 bases left in between. Germline V gene lookup returns CDR1 SGDLS and CDR2 YYNGEE.